The 20 T cell receptor beta chains below were found in one sample sequenced in a study of cytomegalovirus exposure and HLA in healthy donors (dated by TCRdb to about 2017). The library was built by means of the immunoSEQ multiplex PCR assay. The multiplex PCR relied on a mix of 60 forward primers for TCR Vbeta segments and 13 reverse primers for TCR Jbeta segments. The source is immuneACCESS, and TCRdb retained only in-frame sequences with V and J called. Part of the clones is not carried over; for the studies checked, unresolved V genes explain less than half of this, and the remainder is unexplained. The sample table contains 75,000 to 80,000 clones; only one count was recorded for more than 75% of them. The ten largest clones capture about 12% of the sample. The sample taken for sequencing was PBMCs. The origin of the receptors is a male donor in good health and CMV-seropositive.

This clone was seen only a few times. The rearrangement joins TRBV5-6 to TRBJ2-1; TRBD2 matches at 7 bases. Germline V gene sequence: CDR1 SGHDT, CDR2 YYEEEE. This CDR3 has 16 residues. Unmatched junction bases numbered 10, after V lost 4 bases and J lost 3 bases. CDR3 loop: CASSPVTSLLYNEQFF. CDR3 DNA sequence: TGTGCCAGCAGCCCTGTGACTAGCCTACTCTACAATGAGCAGTTCTTC.

This chain joins TRBV19 and TRBJ1-5; unclear D gene. Germline V gene data show CDR1 as LNHDA and CDR2 as SQIVND (reference sequence). The CDR3 has 17 residues. V shed 5 bases and J shed 0 bases, with 17 bases lying between them. This chain's CDR3 is CASSPNPRQDSNQPQHF. DNA of the CDR3: TGTGCCAGTAGTCCTAACCCCCGGCAGGATAGCAATCAGCCCCAGCATTTT.

This clone was seen a single time. The rearrangement joins TRBV25-1 to TRBJ2-7; D is perhaps TRBD2 (6 bases). With 1 base removed from V and 6 bases from J, the gap between germline ends came to 16 bases. This CDR3 has 15 amino acids. Germline V gene lookup returns CDR1 MGHDK and CDR2 SYGVNS. The CDR3 DNA sequence: TGTGCCAGCAGTGAATCGGGGTGGGACTCGGGCGAGCAGTACTTC. Encoded protein: CASSESGWDSGEQYF.

The chain links TRBV2 to TRBJ2-5; 8 nucleotides agree with TRBD1. CDR1 is SNHLY and CDR2 is FYNNEI in the germline V gene. J was trimmed by 9 bases and V by 3 bases; bases with no gene match: 6. The CDR3 contains 13 residues. CDR3 sequence: CASSDLGQVAQYF. In nucleotides, the CDR3 is TGTGCCAGCAGTGACCTGGGACAGGTCGCCCAGTACTTC.

This CDR3 reads CASSLQGTGELFF. As DNA, the CDR3 is TGTGCCAGCAGTCTCCAGGGAACCGGGGAGCTGTTTTTT. This chain connects TRBV2 to TRBJ2-2, with D maybe TRBD1 (5 bases). This CDR3 spans 13 amino acids. Looked up from germline, CDR1 is SNHLY and CDR2 is FYNNEI. Trimming cost V 5 bases and J 5 bases, with 9 bases left between them. Using reference TRBV2 and TRBJ2-2 for the parts outside the CDR3, the full variable domain is EPEVTQTPSHQVTQMGQEVILRCVPISNHLYFYWYRQILGQKVEFLVSFYNNEISEKSEIFDDQFSVERPDGSNFTLKIRSTKLEDSAMYFCASSLQGTGELFFGEGSRLTVL.

V and J are TRBV19 and TRBJ1-3; no clear D gene. The CDR3 sequence is 15 residues long. The germline V gene has CDR1 LNHDA and CDR2 SQIVND (reference sequence). The V end was cut by 1 base, the J end by 0 bases, with 7 bases between. Here the CDR3 reads CASSIAVSSGNTIYF. CDR3 coding DNA: TGTGCCAGTAGTATAGCAGTCAGCTCTGGAAACACCATATATTTT.

The V call is TRBV29-1, the J call TRBJ2-4; TRBD1 is a possible D gene (6 bases). V lost 0 bases and J 8 bases, leaving 23 bases between the germline ends. This CDR3 contains 17 residues. Germline-derived CDR1 and CDR2 are SQVTM and ANQGSEA. CDR3 sequence: CSVEDQYSAGARDIQYF. The DNA of the CDR3 is TGCAGCGTTGAAGATCAGTATAGCGCAGGGGCGAGAGACATTCAGTACTTC.

DNA of the CDR3: TGTGCCAGCAGCTTAGGGGGGACAGGGGAGACCCAGTACTTC. Protein product: CASSLGGTGETQYF. This sequence joins TRBV7-2 and TRBJ2-5, with TRBD1 identical over 9 bases. Germline CDR1 and CDR2: SGHTA and FQGNSA. The CDR3 is 14 residues long. J lost 5 bases, V lost 1 base, and 2 bases had no gene match.

This chain joins TRBV19 and TRBJ2-5; D may be TRBD2 (6 bases). Germline V gives CDR1 LNHDA, CDR2 SQIVND (reference sequence). V was pared by 3 bases and J by 3 bases, with 11 bases between. The CDR3 covers 14 residues. The CDR3 nucleotides are TGTGCCAGTAGTATTATGGCGGGAAAAGAGACCCAGTACTTC. Translating gives CASSIMAGKETQYF.

This clone has only one observation. This rearrangement joins TRBV4-2 to TRBJ2-5; 8 nucleotides agree with TRBD2. This CDR3 is built from 17 residues. The trim removed 3 bases at V and 2 bases at J, leaving 11 bases unmatched. The V gene's germline CDR1 is LGHNA and CDR2 YNFKEQ. CDR3: CASSQDGSGGGQETQYF. Here the CDR3 DNA reads TGTGCCAGCAGCCAGGATGGGTCGGGCGGGGGGCAAGAGACCCAGTACTTC.

V and J are TRBV9 and TRBJ1-5, with 7 nucleotides matching TRBD1. The trim removed 3 bases at V and 3 bases at J, leaving 6 bases unmatched. The CDR3 runs to 15 residues. Germline CDR1 SGDLS, CDR2 YYNGEE. The CDR3 sequence is CASSALGQDNQPQHF. The CDR3 DNA reads TGTGCCAGCAGCGCTCTCGGACAGGACAATCAGCCCCAGCATTTT.

V is TRBV27 and J is TRBJ2-3; 8 bases match TRBD2. Germline values: CDR1 MNHEY, CDR2 SMNVEV (reference sequence). CDR3 length: 14 amino acids. The junction had 1 base not matched to a gene; V was cut back by 4 bases and J by 1 base. The CDR3 is CASSSAGGTDTQYF. CDR3 coding DNA: TGTGCCAGCAGTTCAGCGGGGGGCACAGATACGCAGTATTTT.

The chain joins TRBV29-1 to TRBJ1-1; D gene ambiguous. V lost 6 bases and J 3 bases, leaving 8 bases between the germline ends. This CDR3 region has 11 residues. Germline CDR1 is SQVTM and CDR2 is ANQGSEA. CDR3 amino acids: CSVAEHTEAFF. CDR3 nucleotide sequence: TGCAGCGTCGCGGAGCACACTGAAGCTTTCTTT.

This chain links TRBV9 with TRBJ2-3; 12 bases agree with TRBD2. Losses at the gene ends were 4 bases for V and 14 bases for J; bases not matched to a gene: 8. The CDR3 length is 13 residues. Germline CDR1 and CDR2: SGDLS and YYNGEE. In DNA, the CDR3 is TGTGCCAGCAGCAGAACCGGGACTAGCGGGCTGTATTTT. Translation: CASSRTGTSGLYF.

The chain uses TRBV2 and TRBJ1-1, with 7 bases identical to TRBD1. V lost 8 bases and J lost 1; bases outside the gene matches: 7. Germline values: CDR1 SNHLY, CDR2 FYNNEI. This CDR3 comprises 14 residues. As DNA, the CDR3 is TGTGCCAGCGACCAGGGGGGTAGGAACACTGAAGCTTTCTTT. Translating it yields CASDQGGRNTEAFF.

J is TRBJ1-2 and V is TRBV19; TRBD1 is a possible D gene (6 bases). V was trimmed by 4 bases and J by 4 bases, leaving 16 bases between them. This CDR3 contains 15 residues. CDR1 LNHDA and CDR2 SQIVND come from the germline V gene (reference sequence). In nucleotides, the CDR3 is TGTGCCAGTAGTACTGTGGCAGGGACAAGCTATGGCTACACCTTC. Protein product: CASSTVAGTSYGYTF.

The chain couples TRBV7-2 to TRBJ1-1; 8 bases are a match to TRBD1. This CDR3 is built from 15 residues. The trim removed 5 bases at V and 5 bases at J, leaving 10 bases unmatched. The germline V gene encodes CDR1 SGHTA and CDR2 FQGNSA. The CDR3 region has the DNA TGTGCCAGCAGCCCCAACAGGGGGGCAGGGACTGAAGCTTTCTTT. Its protein product is CASSPNRGAGTEAFF.

This clone was seen only a few times. The chain links TRBV21-1 to TRBJ1-1. TRBV21-1 is tagged as a pseudogene. The CDR3 runs to 16 residues. In DNA, the CDR3 is TGTGCCAGCAGCAAAGAAACCCCGGGGGGAAACACTGAAGCTTTCTTT. Translating it yields CASSKETPGGNTEAFF.

On this clone: This specimen includes other DNA sequences encoding the same CDR3. The chain combines TRBV5-1 with TRBJ2-1; 11 nucleotides line up with TRBD2. Germline V gene lookup returns CDR1 SGHRS and CDR2 YFSETQ. The ends lost 1 base at V and 5 bases at J; junction bases unmatched: 2. The CDR3 is 15 amino acids. This CDR3 reads CASSLTSGGNNEQFF. The CDR3 nucleotides read TGCGCCAGCAGCTTGACTAGCGGGGGTAACAATGAGCAGTTCTTC.

This clone was counted only a few times. The V call is TRBV30, the J call TRBJ1-3; maybe TRBD1 (6 bases). The germline V gene encodes CDR1 GTSNPN and CDR2 SVGIG (reference sequence). The CDR3 is 12 amino acids. Trimming left V 5 bases short and J 1 base short, with 6 bases between. CDR3: CAWQGSGNTIYF. The CDR3 DNA reads as TGTGCCTGGCAGGGGTCTGGAAACACCATATATTTT.